This is a list of T cell receptor beta chains from one sample in a study of OX40 agonist ivuxolimab in advanced cancers. Assay: immunoSEQ multiplex PCR; the TCRdb copy retains only in-frame clones and omits some. This table has some 80,000 clones, around 90% appearing once. Sequenced here: CD4+ or CD8+ T cells sorted from blood, sampled in a trial of the OX40 agonist ivuxolimab. The receptors were sampled from an adult with an advanced solid tumor such as melanoma, head and neck, liver or kidney cancer. Both conserved end residues are part of each CDR3. D genes are given only for firm matches. Only part of the rows carry a size: once, few, many, or a class if the clone is expanded.

v_gene	j_gene	abundance	d_gene	CDR3aa	CDR3nt
TRBV7-3	TRBJ2-5	.	.	CASSPVGQQETQYF	TGTGCCAGCAGCCCTGTAGGGCAGCAAGAGACCCAGTACTTC
TRBV12-5	TRBJ1-3	.	.	CASASEGGTIYF	TGTGCTAGTGCCTCGGAAGGTGGGACCATATATTTT
TRBV4-2	TRBJ1-5	.	.	CASSPRVGWAGNQPQHF	TGTGCCAGCAGCCCCCGGGTCGGCTGGGCCGGCAATCAGCCCCAGCATTTT
TRBV7-9	TRBJ1-2	.	.	CASSFGGAQANYGYTF	TGTGCCAGCAGCTTCGGGGGGGCCCAAGCTAACTATGGCTACACCTTC
TRBV7-8	TRBJ2-3	once	.	CASSLGPTGTDTQYF	TGTGCCAGCAGCTTAGGCCCAACTGGCACAGATACGCAGTATTTT
TRBV30	TRBJ2-7	.	TRBD2	CAWSVSPGGGHGEQYF	TGTGCCTGGAGTGTATCTCCGGGGGGGGGACACGGCGAGCAGTACTTC
TRBV30	TRBJ2-5	.	.	CAWSVDRAQETQYF	TGTGCCTGGAGTGTCGACAGAGCACAAGAGACCCAGTACTTC
TRBV6-5	TRBJ2-5	.	.	CASSYDVTETQYF	TGTGCCAGCAGTTACGACGTGACGGAGACCCAGTACTTC
TRBV5-1	TRBJ1-3	.	.	CASSVDSGNTIYF	TGCGCCAGCAGCGTGGACTCTGGAAACACCATATATTTT
TRBV5-6	TRBJ2-5	.	.	CASSLVGRQETQYF	TGTGCCAGCAGCTTGGTGGGGAGGCAAGAGACCCAGTACTTC
TRBV5-6	TRBJ2-5	.	TRBD2	CASSPVGTRTETQYF	TGTGCCAGCAGCCCGGTGGGGACTAGGACGGAGACCCAGTACTTC
TRBV18	TRBJ2-1	.	.	CASSPPAKDEQFF	TGTGCCAGCTCACCACCCGCCAAGGATGAGCAGTTCTTC
TRBV4-1	TRBJ2-1	.	TRBD1	CASSQGPGQGSNRSYNEQFF	TGCGCCAGCAGCCAAGGACCGGGACAGGGTTCGAATAGGTCCTACAATGAGCAGTTCTTC
TRBV5-1	TRBJ2-2	.	.	CASSLSLGRGLTGELFF	TGCGCCAGCAGCCTGAGTTTGGGGAGGGGGCTAACCGGGGAGCTGTTTTTT
TRBV29-1	TRBJ1-1	once	TRBD1	CSVRPGQANTEAFF	TGCAGCGTTCGACCCGGACAGGCGAACACTGAAGCTTTCTTT
TRBV15	TRBJ1-1	.	.	CATSRRTGGRTEAFF	TGTGCCACCAGCAGGAGGACTGGGGGCCGAACTGAAGCTTTCTTT
TRBV5-1	TRBJ2-5	.	.	CASSLGGSSRRETQYF	TGCGCCAGCAGCTTGGGTGGTAGCTCGAGGCGAGAGACCCAGTACTTC
TRBV19	TRBJ2-2	.	.	CASRPRGKGGELFF	TGTGCCAGTAGACCTCGAGGGAAGGGCGGGGAGCTGTTTTTT
TRBV30	TRBJ2-3	.	.	CAWSRAFLEDTQYF	TGTGCCTGGAGTCGAGCGTTCCTGGAAGATACGCAGTATTTT
TRBV19	TRBJ2-5	once	.	CASSIDRGTKETQYF	TGTGCCAGTAGTATAGATCGGGGGACCAAAGAGACCCAGTACTTC
TRBV6-5	TRBJ1-3	.	TRBD1	CASSYSSGTGGNTIYF	TGTGCCAGCAGTTACTCCTCCGGGACAGGGGGAAACACCATATATTTT
TRBV2	TRBJ1-3	.	.	CASSQGGYSGNTIYF	TGTGCCAGCAGTCAAGGGGGTTACTCTGGAAACACCATATATTTT
TRBV10-3	TRBJ1-5	.	.	CAISESGGGSNQPQHF	TGTGCCATCAGTGAGTCAGGTGGCGGTAGCAATCAGCCCCAGCATTTT
TRBV27	TRBJ1-2	.	.	CASSLSLTNTGVGGYTF	TGTGCCAGCAGTTTATCGCTCACGAATACAGGTGTCGGTGGCTACACCTTC
TRBV19	TRBJ2-1	.	TRBD2	CASSRAGELYNEQFF	TGTGCCAGTAGTAGAGCGGGGGAGCTATACAATGAGCAGTTCTTC
TRBV19	TRBJ1-1	once	.	CASSDKPNTEAFF	TGTGCCAGTAGTGACAAGCCGAACACTGAAGCTTTCTTT
TRBV4-1	TRBJ2-1	.	.	CASSQDPRRVYNEQFF	TGCGCCAGCAGCCAAGACCCCAGAAGGGTCTACAATGAGCAGTTCTTC
TRBV11-2	TRBJ2-1	.	TRBD1	CASSQGTGGDHREQFF	TGTGCCAGCAGCCAGGGAACAGGGGGCGACCACAGAGAGCAGTTCTTC
TRBV2	TRBJ2-1	.	.	CASSVRGLGDEQFF	TGTGCCAGCAGTGTCCGGGGCCTAGGTGATGAGCAGTTCTTC
TRBV27	TRBJ2-1	.	TRBD2	CASSLSWREVNEQFF	TGTGCCAGCAGTTTATCGTGGCGGGAGGTGAATGAGCAGTTCTTC
TRBV15	TRBJ1-3	once	TRBD1	CATSSRTGISGNTIYF	TGTGCCACCAGCAGCCGGACAGGGATCTCTGGAAACACCATATATTTT
TRBV5-6	TRBJ2-1	.	.	CASSLNVGDEQFF	TGTGCCAGCAGCTTGAATGTGGGGGATGAGCAGTTCTTC
TRBV7-9	TRBJ1-1	few	TRBD1	CASSYGQGDSRRAFF	TGTGCCAGCAGCTATGGACAGGGGGATTCTAGGAGGGCTTTCTTT
TRBV6-5	TRBJ1-1	.	.	CASSYWGRLNTEAFF	TGTGCCAGCAGTTACTGGGGCAGATTGAACACTGAAGCTTTCTTT
TRBV9	TRBJ1-1	.	.	CASSVGQMNTEAFF	TGTGCCAGCAGCGTAGGACAGATGAACACTGAAGCTTTCTTT
TRBV5-1	TRBJ1-1	.	TRBD1	CASSLLVKGAGWTEAFF	TGCGCCAGCAGCTTGTTGGTAAAGGGGGCAGGTTGGACTGAAGCTTTCTTT
TRBV18	TRBJ2-1	.	TRBD2	CASSAPYRGVNYNEQFF	TGTGCCAGCTCAGCCCCATATCGGGGGGTCAACTACAATGAGCAGTTCTTC
TRBV5-8	TRBJ2-1	.	.	CASSSRARDAVWGQFF	TGTGCCAGCAGCTCCCGAGCCCGGGACGCGGTGTGGGGGCAGTTCTTC
TRBV15	TRBJ2-3	once	.	CATSRDTQGPPVTQYF	TGTGCCACCAGCAGAGATACCCAGGGCCCTCCGGTTACGCAGTATTTT
TRBV7-8	TRBJ2-3	.	.	CASSLGRGTTDTQYF	TGTGCCAGCAGCTTAGGTCGCGGAACCACAGATACGCAGTATTTT
TRBV28	TRBJ1-5	.	.	CASSFGGDHNQPQHF	TGTGCCAGCAGTTTCGGAGGGGACCATAATCAGCCCCAGCATTTT
TRBV29-1	TRBJ1-5	.	.	CSVEEGFGQPQHF	TGCAGCGTTGAGGAGGGTTTTGGTCAGCCCCAGCATTTT
TRBV2	TRBJ1-2	.	.	CASSRDGNYGYTF	TGTGCCAGCAGTAGGGACGGTAACTATGGCTACACCTTC
TRBV6-6	TRBJ2-2	.	TRBD2	CASSSRGGGTGELFF	TGTGCCAGCAGCTCACGCGGGGGGGGCACCGGGGAGCTGTTTTTT
TRBV5-1	TRBJ2-2	.	.	CASSLIPGQNTGELFF	TGCGCCAGCAGCTTGATCCCAGGACAGAACACCGGGGAGCTGTTTTTT
TRBV7-2	TRBJ1-2	few	.	CASSRTGLDGYTF	TGTGCCAGCAGCAGAACTGGGTTGGATGGCTACACCTTC
TRBV5-5	TRBJ1-1	.	.	CASSLPVTEAFF	TGTGCCAGCAGCTTGCCCGTCACTGAAGCTTTCTTT
TRBV7-2	TRBJ1-4	.	TRBD1	CASSSWTGRSGEKLFF	TGTGCCAGCAGCTCCTGGACAGGCCGTTCGGGTGAAAAACTGTTTTTT
TRBV27	TRBJ2-1	once	.	CASSFGPFEQFF	TGTGCCAGCAGTTTTGGACCGTTTGAGCAGTTCTTC
TRBV18	TRBJ2-6	.	.	CASSPPSGSGANVLTF	TGTGCCAGCTCACCACCGTCGGGGTCTGGGGCCAACGTCCTGACTTTC
TRBV27	TRBJ1-5	.	.	CASKSTLYSNQPQHF	TGTGCCAGCAAGTCGACGTTGTATAGCAATCAGCCCCAGCATTTT
TRBV5-1	TRBJ2-1	.	.	CASTPPGDPGNEQFF	TGCGCCAGCACCCCTCCGGGGGATCCGGGCAATGAGCAGTTCTTC
TRBV28	TRBJ2-7	.	.	CASSVGVARIYEQYF	TGTGCCAGCAGTGTTGGGGTTGCGCGCATCTACGAGCAGTACTTC
TRBV19	TRBJ2-2	.	.	CASSSRSRDFTGELFF	TGTGCCAGTAGTTCGAGGAGCAGGGATTTCACCGGGGAGCTGTTTTTT
TRBV2	TRBJ2-2	.	TRBD1	CASSERGRGLYTGELFF	TGTGCCAGCAGTGAAAGAGGCAGGGGGCTTTATACCGGGGAGCTGTTTTTT
TRBV4-1	TRBJ2-7	.	TRBD2	CASSQVAGGSAYEQYF	TGCGCCAGCAGCCAAGTAGCGGGAGGTTCTGCCTACGAGCAGTACTTC